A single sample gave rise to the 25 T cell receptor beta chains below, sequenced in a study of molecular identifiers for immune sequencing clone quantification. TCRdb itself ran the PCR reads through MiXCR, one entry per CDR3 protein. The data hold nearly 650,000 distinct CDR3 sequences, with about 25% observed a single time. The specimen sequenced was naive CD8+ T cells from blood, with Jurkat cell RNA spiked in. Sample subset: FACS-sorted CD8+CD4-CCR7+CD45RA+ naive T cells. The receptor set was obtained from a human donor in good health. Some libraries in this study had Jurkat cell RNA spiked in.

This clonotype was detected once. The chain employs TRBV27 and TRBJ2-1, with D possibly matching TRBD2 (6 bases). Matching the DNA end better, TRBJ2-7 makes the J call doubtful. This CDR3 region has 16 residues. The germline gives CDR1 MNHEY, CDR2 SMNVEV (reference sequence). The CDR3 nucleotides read TGTGCCAGCAGCCCGGAGGGCGGCGGATACTACAATGAGCAGTACTTC. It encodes CASSPEGGGYYNEQYF.

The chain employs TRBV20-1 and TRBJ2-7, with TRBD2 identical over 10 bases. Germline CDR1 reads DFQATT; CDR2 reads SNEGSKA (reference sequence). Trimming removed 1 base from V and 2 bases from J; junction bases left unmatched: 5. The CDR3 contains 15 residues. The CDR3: CSARVLSGRAYEQYF. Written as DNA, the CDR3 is TGCAGTGCTAGAGTTCTCAGCGGGAGGGCCTACGAGCAGTACTTC.

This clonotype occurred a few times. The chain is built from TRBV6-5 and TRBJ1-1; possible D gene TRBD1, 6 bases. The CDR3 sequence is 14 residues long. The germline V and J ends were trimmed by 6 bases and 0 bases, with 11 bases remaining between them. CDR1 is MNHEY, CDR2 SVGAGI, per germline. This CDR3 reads CASRRDTLNTEAFF. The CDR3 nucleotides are TGTGCCAGCAGAAGGGACACACTGAACACTGAAGCTTTCTTT.

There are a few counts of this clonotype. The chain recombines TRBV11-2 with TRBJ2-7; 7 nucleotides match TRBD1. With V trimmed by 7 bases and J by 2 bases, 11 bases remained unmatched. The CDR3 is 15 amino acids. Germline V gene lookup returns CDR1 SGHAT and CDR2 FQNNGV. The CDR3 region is CASTMTGFFPYEQYF. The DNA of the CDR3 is TGTGCCAGCACCATGACAGGGTTTTTCCCCTACGAGCAGTACTTC.

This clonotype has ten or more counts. The DNA for the CDR3 is TGCGCCAGCAGCCCAGGACTAGCGGGAGCCTCTGATGAGCAGTACTTC. The encoded protein is CASSPGLAGASDEQYF. The genes are TRBV5-1 and TRBJ2-7, with 13 bases that match TRBD2. CDR1 and CDR2 from the germline V gene are SGHRS and YFSETQ. This CDR3 region has 16 residues. V trimming: 4 bases; J trimming: 7 bases; junction bases outside the gene matches: 11.

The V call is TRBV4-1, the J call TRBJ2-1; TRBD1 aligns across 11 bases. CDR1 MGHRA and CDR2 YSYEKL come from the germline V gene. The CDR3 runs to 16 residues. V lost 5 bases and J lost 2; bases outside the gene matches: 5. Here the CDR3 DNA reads TGCGCCAGCAGCATGCCGGGACAGGGGGCCTACAATGAGCAGTTCTTC. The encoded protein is CASSMPGQGAYNEQFF.

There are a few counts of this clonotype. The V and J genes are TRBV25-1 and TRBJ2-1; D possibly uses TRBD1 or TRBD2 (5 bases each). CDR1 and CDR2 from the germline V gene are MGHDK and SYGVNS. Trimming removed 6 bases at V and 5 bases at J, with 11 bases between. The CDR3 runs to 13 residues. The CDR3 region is CASRGDSNNEQFF. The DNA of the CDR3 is TGTGCCAGCAGGGGGGATTCTAACAATGAGCAGTTCTTC.

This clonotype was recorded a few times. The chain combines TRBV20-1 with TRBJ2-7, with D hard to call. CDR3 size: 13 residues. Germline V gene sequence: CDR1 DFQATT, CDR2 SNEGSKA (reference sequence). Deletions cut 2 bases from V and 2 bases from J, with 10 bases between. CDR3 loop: CSARSLHPYEQYF. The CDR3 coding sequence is TGCAGTGCTAGATCTCTTCACCCCTACGAGCAGTACTTC.

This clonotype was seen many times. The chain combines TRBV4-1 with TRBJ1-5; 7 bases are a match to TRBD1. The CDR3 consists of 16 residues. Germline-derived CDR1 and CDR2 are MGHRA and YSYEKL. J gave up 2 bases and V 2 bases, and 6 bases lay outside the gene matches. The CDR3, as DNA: TGCGCCAGCAGCCAAACGACAGGGATGGGCAATCAGCCCCAGCATTTT. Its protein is CASSQTTGMGNQPQHF.

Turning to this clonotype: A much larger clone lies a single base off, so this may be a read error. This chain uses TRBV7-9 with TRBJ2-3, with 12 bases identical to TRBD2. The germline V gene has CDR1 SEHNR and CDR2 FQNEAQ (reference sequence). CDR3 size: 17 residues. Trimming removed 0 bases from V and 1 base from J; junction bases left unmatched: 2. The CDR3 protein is CASSLAGLAGGTDTQYF. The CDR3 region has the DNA TGTGCCAGCAGCTTAGCGGGACTAGCGGGTGGCACAGATACGCAGTATTTT. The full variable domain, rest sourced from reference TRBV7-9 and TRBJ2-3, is DTGVSQNPRHKITKRGQNVTFRCDPISEHNRLYWYRQTLGQGPEFLTYFQNEAQLEKSRLLSDRFSAERPKGSFSTLEIQRTEQGDSAMYLCASSLAGLAGGTDTQYFGPGTRLTVL.

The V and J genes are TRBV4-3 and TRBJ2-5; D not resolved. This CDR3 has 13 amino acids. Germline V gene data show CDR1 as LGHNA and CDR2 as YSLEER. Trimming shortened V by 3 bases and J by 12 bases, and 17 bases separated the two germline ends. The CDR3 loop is CASSQPSSAFKYF. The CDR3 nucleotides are TGCGCCAGCAGCCAGCCCAGCTCGGCCTTTAAGTACTTC.

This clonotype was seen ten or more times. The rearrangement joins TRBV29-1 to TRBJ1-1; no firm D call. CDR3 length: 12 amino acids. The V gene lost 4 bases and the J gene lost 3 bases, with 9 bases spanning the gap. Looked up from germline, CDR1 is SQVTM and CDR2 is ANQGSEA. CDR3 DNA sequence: TGCAGCGTTGTGGCCGAGGACACTGAAGCTTTCTTT. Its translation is CSVVAEDTEAFF.

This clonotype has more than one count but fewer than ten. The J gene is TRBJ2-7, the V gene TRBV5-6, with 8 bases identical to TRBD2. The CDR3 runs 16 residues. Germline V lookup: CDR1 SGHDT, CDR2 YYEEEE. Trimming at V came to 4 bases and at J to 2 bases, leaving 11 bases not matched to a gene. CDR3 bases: TGTGCCAGCAGCCCACCGGGACTAGGAACGCCCTACGAGCAGTACTTC. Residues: CASSPPGLGTPYEQYF.

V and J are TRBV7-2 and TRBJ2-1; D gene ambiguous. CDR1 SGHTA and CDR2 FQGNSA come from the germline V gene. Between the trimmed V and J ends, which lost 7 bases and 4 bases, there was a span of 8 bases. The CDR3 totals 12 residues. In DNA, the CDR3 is TGTGCCAGCACCTCTCAATACAATGAGCAGTTCTTC. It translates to CASTSQYNEQFF.

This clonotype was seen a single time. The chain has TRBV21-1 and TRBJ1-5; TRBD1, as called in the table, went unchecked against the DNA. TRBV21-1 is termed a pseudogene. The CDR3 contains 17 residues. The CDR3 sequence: CASSKEMRGQGNQPQQF. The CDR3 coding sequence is TGTGCCAGCAGCAAAGAGATGAGGGGACAGGGCAATCAGCCCCAGCAGTTT.

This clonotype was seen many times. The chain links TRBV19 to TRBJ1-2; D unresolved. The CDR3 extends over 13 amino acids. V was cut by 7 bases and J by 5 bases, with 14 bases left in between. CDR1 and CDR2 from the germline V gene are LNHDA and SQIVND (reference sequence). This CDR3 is CASNNHLEYGYTF. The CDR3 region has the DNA TGTGCCAGTAATAATCATTTGGAGTATGGCTACACCTTC. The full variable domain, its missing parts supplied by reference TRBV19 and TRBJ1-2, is DGGITQSPKYLFRKEGQNVTLSCEQNLNHDAMYWYRQDPGQGLRLIYYSQIVNDFQKGDIAEGYSVSREKKESFPLTVTSAQKNPTAFYLCASNNHLEYGYTFGSGTRLTVV.

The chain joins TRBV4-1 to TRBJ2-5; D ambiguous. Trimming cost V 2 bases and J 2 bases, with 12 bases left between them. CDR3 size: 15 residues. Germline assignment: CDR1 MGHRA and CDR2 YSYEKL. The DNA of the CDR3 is TGCGCCAGCAGCCAAAGCATCGGAAAGCAAGAGACCCAGTACTTC. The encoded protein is CASSQSIGKQETQYF.

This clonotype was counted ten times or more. In DNA, the CDR3 is TGCAGCGTTCCGATGGACAGAATGGTCTATGGCTACACCTTC. It yields the protein CSVPMDRMVYGYTF. J is TRBJ1-2 and V is TRBV29-1; TRBD1 might be the D (6 bases). The V and J ends lost 5 bases and 4 bases respectively, with 17 bases between them. Germline CDR1 is SQVTM and CDR2 is ANQGSEA. The CDR3 has 14 amino acids.

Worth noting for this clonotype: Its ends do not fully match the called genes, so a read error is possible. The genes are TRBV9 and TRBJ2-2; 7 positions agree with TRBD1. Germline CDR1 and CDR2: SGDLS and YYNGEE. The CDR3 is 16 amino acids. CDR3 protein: CASCVENRGLSGELFF. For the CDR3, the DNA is TGTGCCAGCTGCGTAGAGAACAGGGGTTTATCCGGGGAGCTGTTTTTT.

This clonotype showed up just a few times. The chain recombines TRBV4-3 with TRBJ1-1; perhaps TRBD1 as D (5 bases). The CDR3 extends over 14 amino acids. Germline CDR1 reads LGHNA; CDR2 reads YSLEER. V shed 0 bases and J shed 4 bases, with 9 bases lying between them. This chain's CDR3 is CASSQEQGSTEAFF. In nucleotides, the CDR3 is TGCGCCAGCAGCCAAGAGCAGGGAAGCACTGAAGCTTTCTTT.

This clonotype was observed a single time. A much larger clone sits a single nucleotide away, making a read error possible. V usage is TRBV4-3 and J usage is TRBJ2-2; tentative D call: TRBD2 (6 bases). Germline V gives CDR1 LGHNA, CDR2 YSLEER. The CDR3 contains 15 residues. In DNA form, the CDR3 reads TGCGTCAGCAGCCAAGAGGCTAGCGAGACCGGGGAGCTGTTTTTT. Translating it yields CVSSQEASETGELFF.

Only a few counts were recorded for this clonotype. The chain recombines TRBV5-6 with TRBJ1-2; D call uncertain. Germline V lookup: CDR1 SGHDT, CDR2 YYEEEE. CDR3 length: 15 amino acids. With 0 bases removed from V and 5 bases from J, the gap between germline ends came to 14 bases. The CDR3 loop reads CASSLARQLMYGYTF. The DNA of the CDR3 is TGTGCCAGCAGCTTGGCCCGGCAGCTTATGTATGGCTACACCTTC. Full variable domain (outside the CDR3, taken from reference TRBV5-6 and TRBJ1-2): DAGVTQSPTHLIKTRGQQVTLRCSPKSGHDTVSWYQQALGQGPQFIFQYYEEEERQRGNFPDRFSGHQFPNYSSELNVNALLLGDSALYLCASSLARQLMYGYTFGSGTRLTVV.

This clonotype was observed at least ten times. The CDR3 loop reads CASWTEYSNQPQHF. The CDR3 DNA reads as TGTGCCAGCTGGACCGAGTATAGCAATCAGCCCCAGCATTTT. The chain is built from TRBV6-1 and TRBJ1-5, with D unresolved. The CDR3 extends over 14 amino acids. Germline V gene lookup returns CDR1 MNHNS and CDR2 SASEGT. Deletions cut 8 bases from V and 0 bases from J, with 11 bases between.

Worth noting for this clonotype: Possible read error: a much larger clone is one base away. CDR3 region: CASAGLARFTDTQYF. In DNA, the CDR3 is TGTGCCAGCGCGGGGCTAGCGAGGTTCACAGATACGCAGTATTTT. J is TRBJ2-3 and V is TRBV7-2; a possible D gene is TRBD2 (6 bases). This CDR3 comprises 15 residues. V lost 8 bases, J lost 2 bases, and 17 bases lay in between. Germline lookup yields CDR1 SGHTA and CDR2 FQGNSA.

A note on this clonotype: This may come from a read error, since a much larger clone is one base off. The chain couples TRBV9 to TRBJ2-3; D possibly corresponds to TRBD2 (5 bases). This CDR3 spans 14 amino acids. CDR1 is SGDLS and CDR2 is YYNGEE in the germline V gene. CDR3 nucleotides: TGTGCCAACAGCGTAGTCCCGGGGTCCGATACGCAGTATTTT. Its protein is CANSVVPGSDTQYF.